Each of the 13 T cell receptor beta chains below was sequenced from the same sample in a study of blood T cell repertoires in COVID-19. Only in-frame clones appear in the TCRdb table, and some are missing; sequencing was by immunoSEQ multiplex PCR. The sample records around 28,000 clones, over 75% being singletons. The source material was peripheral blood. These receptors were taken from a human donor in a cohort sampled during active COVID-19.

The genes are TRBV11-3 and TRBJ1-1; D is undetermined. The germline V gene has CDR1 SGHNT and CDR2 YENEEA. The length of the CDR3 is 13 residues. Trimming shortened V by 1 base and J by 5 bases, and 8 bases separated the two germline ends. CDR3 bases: TGTGCCAGCAGCTTAGCCCGCACAACTGAAGCTTTCTTT. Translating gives CASSLARTTEAFF.

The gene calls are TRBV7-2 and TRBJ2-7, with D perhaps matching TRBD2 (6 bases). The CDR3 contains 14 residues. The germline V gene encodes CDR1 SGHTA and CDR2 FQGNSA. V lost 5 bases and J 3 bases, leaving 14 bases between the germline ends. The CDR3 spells CASSRAGRVYEQYF. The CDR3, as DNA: TGTGCCAGCAGCCGCGCGGGACGGGTCTACGAGCAGTACTTC.

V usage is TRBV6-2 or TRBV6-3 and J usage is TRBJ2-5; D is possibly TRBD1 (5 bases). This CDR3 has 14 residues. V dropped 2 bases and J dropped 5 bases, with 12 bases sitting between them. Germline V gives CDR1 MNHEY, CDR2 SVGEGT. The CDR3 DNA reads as TGTGCCAGCAGTTACCTTCAGGGTGGGGAGACCCAGTACTTC. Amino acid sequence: CASSYLQGGETQYF.

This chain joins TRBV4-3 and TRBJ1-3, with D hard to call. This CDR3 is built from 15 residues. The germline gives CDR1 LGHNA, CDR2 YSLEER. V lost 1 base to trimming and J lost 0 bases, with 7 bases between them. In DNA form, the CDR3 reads TGCGCCAGCAGCCAAGGATCGGGCTCTGGAAACACCATATATTTT. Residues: CASSQGSGSGNTIYF.

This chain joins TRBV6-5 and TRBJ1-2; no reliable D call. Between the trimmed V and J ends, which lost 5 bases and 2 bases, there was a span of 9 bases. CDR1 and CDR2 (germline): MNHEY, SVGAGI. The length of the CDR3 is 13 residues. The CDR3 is CASSPEWNYGYTF. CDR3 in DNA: TGTGCCAGCAGTCCGGAGTGGAACTATGGCTACACCTTC.

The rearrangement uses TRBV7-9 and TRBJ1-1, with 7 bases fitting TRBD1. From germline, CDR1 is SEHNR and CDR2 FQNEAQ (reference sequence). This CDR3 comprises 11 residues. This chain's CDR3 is CGGQEGAEAFF. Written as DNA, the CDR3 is TGTGGTGGGCAGGAGGGGGCCGAAGCTTTCTTT.

The CDR3 DNA reads TGTGCCAGCTCACACAAAACAGGGAAGAGCTCCTACGAGCAGTACTTC. Encoded protein: CASSHKTGKSSYEQYF. J is TRBJ2-7 and V is TRBV18; D is perhaps TRBD1 (6 bases). Germline loops: CDR1 KGHSH, CDR2 LQKENI. With 4 bases removed from V and 0 bases from J, the gap between germline ends came to 16 bases. The CDR3 is 16 residues long.

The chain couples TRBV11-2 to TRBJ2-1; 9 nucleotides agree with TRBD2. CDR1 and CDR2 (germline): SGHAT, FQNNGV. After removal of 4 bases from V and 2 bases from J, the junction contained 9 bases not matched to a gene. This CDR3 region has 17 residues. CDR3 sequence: CASSSYISGGPYNEQFF. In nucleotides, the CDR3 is TGTGCCAGCAGCTCTTATATCAGCGGGGGGCCCTACAATGAGCAGTTCTTC. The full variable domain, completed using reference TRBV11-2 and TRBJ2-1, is EAGVAQSPRYKIIEKRQSVAFWCNPISGHATLYWYQQILGQGPKLLIQFQNNGVVDDSQLPKDRFSAERLKGVDSTLKIQPAKLEDSAVYLCASSSYISGGPYNEQFFGPGTRLTVL.

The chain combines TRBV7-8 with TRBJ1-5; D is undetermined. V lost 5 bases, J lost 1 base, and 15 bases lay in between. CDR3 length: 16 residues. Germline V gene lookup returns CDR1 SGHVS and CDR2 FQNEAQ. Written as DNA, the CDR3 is TGTGCCAGCAGCCAAACCAACCGAGTCAGCAATCAGCCCCAGCATTTT. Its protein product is CASSQTNRVSNQPQHF.

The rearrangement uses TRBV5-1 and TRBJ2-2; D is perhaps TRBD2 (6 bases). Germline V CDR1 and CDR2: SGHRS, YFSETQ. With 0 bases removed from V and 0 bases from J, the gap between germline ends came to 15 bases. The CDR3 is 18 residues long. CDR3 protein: CASSLVAVAGTNTGELFF. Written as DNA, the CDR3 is TGCGCCAGCAGCTTGGTCGCGGTCGCGGGGACGAACACCGGGGAGCTGTTTTTT.

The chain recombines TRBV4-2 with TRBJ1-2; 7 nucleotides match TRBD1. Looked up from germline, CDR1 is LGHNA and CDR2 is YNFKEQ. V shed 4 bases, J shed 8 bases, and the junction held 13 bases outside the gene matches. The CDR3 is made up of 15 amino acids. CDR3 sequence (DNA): TGTGCCAGCAGCCCCCGAGTGGCAGGGGGGATCGGCTACACCTTC. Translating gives CASSPRVAGGIGYTF.

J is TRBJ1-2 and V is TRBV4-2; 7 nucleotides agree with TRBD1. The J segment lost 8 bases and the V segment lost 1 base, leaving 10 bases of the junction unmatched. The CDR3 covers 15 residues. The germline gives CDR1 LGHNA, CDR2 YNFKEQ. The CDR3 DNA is TGTGCCAGCAGCCAAGCCTTAGGGGGCAGGTTGGGCTACACCTTC. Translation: CASSQALGGRLGYTF.

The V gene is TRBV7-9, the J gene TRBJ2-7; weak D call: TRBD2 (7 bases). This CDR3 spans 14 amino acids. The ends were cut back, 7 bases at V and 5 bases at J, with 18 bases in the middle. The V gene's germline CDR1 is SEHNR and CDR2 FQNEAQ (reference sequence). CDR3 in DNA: TGTGCCAGCACCCAGGGAGGGGGGAGGAACGAGCAGTACTTC. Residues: CASTQGGGRNEQYF. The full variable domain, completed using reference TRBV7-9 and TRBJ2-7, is DTGVSQNPRHKITKRGQNVTFRCDPISEHNRLYWYRQTLGQGPEFLTYFQNEAQLEKSRLLSDRFSAERPKGSFSTLEIQRTEQGDSAMYLCASTQGGGRNEQYFGPGTRLTVT.